These 6 T cell receptor beta chains share one sample of origin, sequenced in a study of blood T cell repertoires in COVID-19. The repertoire was sequenced with immunoSEQ multiplex PCR; TCRdb's copy has only in-frame clones and lacks some. The sample includes roughly 400,000 clones, roughly nine tenths of them seen just once. What was sequenced was PBMCs or T cells enriched from blood (not recorded which). Every receptor here comes from a woman aged 25-40 years who had recovered from COVID-19.

The rearrangement joins TRBV19 to TRBJ1-1; TRBD1 matches at 10 bases. CDR1 is LNHDA, CDR2 SQIVND, per germline (reference sequence). J lost 1 base, V lost 4 bases, and 9 bases had no gene match. This CDR3 has 17 amino acids. CDR3 residues: CASSTYRDRGGNTEAFF. As DNA, the CDR3 is TGTGCCAGTAGTACGTACCGGGACAGGGGAGGGAACACTGAAGCTTTCTTT.

The V and J genes are TRBV28 and TRBJ2-3, with 16 bases that match TRBD2. J was trimmed by 2 bases and V by 5 bases; bases with no gene match: 7. Germline V gene data show CDR1 as MDHEN and CDR2 as SYDVKM. The CDR3 runs to 18 residues. CDR3 DNA sequence: TGTGCCAGCAGTCCCCAGGGACTAGCGGGAGGGTCCACAGATACGCAGTATTTT. Encoded protein: CASSPQGLAGGSTDTQYF. The whole variable domain, remainder taken from reference TRBV28 and TRBJ2-3, is DVKVTQSSRYLVKRTGEKVFLECVQDMDHENMFWYRQDPGLGLRLIYFSYDVKMKEKGDIPEGYSVSREKKERFSLILESASTNQTSMYLCASSPQGLAGGSTDTQYFGPGTRLTVL.

The CDR3 here is CASTSGTGGHTEAFF. The DNA of the CDR3 is TGTGCCAGCACTTCCGGGACAGGGGGGCACACTGAAGCTTTCTTT. V is TRBV27 and J is TRBJ1-1, with 11 bases lining up with TRBD1. Germline lookup yields CDR1 MNHEY and CDR2 SMNVEV (reference sequence). After removal of 7 bases from V and 3 bases from J, the junction contained 7 bases not matched to a gene. The CDR3 has 15 residues.

This chain connects TRBV6-5 to TRBJ1-2; 7 nucleotides match TRBD1. The CDR3 contains 16 residues. The V segment lost 4 bases and the J segment 4 bases; nucleotides outside the gene matches: 12. Germline loops: CDR1 MNHEY, CDR2 SVGAGI. The CDR3 loop reads CASSSVRSQGSYGYTF. The DNA of the CDR3 is TGTGCCAGCAGTTCCGTCCGATCACAGGGGAGCTATGGCTACACCTTC.

The genes are TRBV11-2 and TRBJ2-7; TRBD2 matches 9 bases. The length of the CDR3 is 17 residues. Germline CDR1 reads SGHAT; CDR2 reads FQNNGV. V lost 2 bases and J lost 3; bases outside the gene matches: 11. The CDR3 region is CASSLSSRLAGSYEQYF. Here the CDR3 DNA reads TGTGCCAGCAGCTTAAGTTCTCGGCTAGCGGGGAGCTACGAGCAGTACTTC. Variable domain in full (rest from reference TRBV11-2 and TRBJ2-7): EAGVAQSPRYKIIEKRQSVAFWCNPISGHATLYWYQQILGQGPKLLIQFQNNGVVDDSQLPKDRFSAERLKGVDSTLKIQPAKLEDSAVYLCASSLSSRLAGSYEQYFGPGTRLTVT.

This clone occurred a few times. The chain joins TRBV7-8 to TRBJ2-1, with 16 bases aligning to TRBD2. The CDR3 runs to 17 residues. Germline CDR1 SGHVS, CDR2 FQNEAQ. J gave up 7 bases and V 5 bases, and 8 bases lay outside the gene matches. The CDR3 bases are TGTGCCAGCAGCCAGGGACTAGCGGGGGGGCTAGGGAATGAGCAGTTCTTC. Translated: CASSQGLAGGLGNEQFF.